This T cell receptor (beta chain) was recovered during a study of T cells in Graves' hyperthyroidism and ophthalmopathy. With a duration under 2 months, the hyperthyroidism was newly diagnosed in patients aged 18 to 65. Pregnant or lactating patients were excluded, as were those with uncontrolled infection or other autoimmune disease. The study collected blood at first hyperthyroidism diagnosis, before any ophthalmopathy symptoms arose. Cells are PBMCs isolated from approximately 9.2 ml of fresh blood. This clonotype has a count of ten or more. The germline gives CDR1 MDHEN, CDR2 SYDVKM. CDR3 size: 16 residues. Deletions cut 6 bases from V and 5 bases from J, with 19 bases between. Amplified TCR beta CDR3 regions derived from RNA transcripts. In the first-round RT-PCR of the TCR CDR3, the HTBI primer set was used. MiXCR was run by TCRdb on the multiplex PCR reads, yielding one entry per CDR3 protein. Among more than 300,000 distinct CDR3 sequences listed, roughly a sixth were seen once.

This receptor was identified in a woman in her 30s with Graves' hyperthyroidism that later progressed to Graves' ophthalmopathy. Sequencing was performed on blood. V gene TRBV28 combines with J gene TRBJ2-2; the D gene is possibly TRBD1 (6 bases). In DNA form, the CDR3 reads TGTGCCAGCAGCAGGGGACGTTCGAAGTATACCGGGGAGCTGTTTTTT. It translates to CASSRGRSKYTGELFF. Drawing the rest from reference TRBV28 and TRBJ2-2, the complete variable domain is DVKVTQSSRYLVKRTGEKVFLECVQDMDHENMFWYRQDPGLGLRLIYFSYDVKMKEKGDIPEGYSVSREKKERFSLILESASTNQTSMYLCASSRGRSKYTGELFFGEGSRLTVL.